The rows below give T cell receptor beta chains drawn from one sample of a study of shared clonotypes between healthy human individuals. Sequenced by immunoSEQ multiplex PCR; TCRdb stores in-frame clones only, minus some. The sample records about 2 million clones, 85% to 95% being singletons. Sequenced material: naive CD4+ T cells sorted from blood. Receptors were obtained from a man aged 18 to 29 in good health. Each CDR3 is given with its conserved first and last residue. The D gene is left open where the match is weak. Rows may omit the clone size; those that give it use once, few, many or a size class.

J gene | D gene | clone size | V gene | CDR3 DNA | CDR3 protein
TRBJ1-5 | - | - | TRBV6-6 | TGTGCCAGCTCCTTTCTTCGGGGAGAGAGCAATCAGCCCCAGCATTTT | CASSFLRGESNQPQHF
TRBJ2-3 | - | - | TRBV23-1 | TGCGCCAGCAGTCAATCGTCTTGGGCTGGGGCAGATACGCAGTATTTT | CASSQSSWAGADTQYF
TRBJ2-7 | TRBD2 | - | TRBV30 | TGTGCCTGGAGTGTAGGCACAGCCTACGCGGGGGACTTC | CAWSVGTAYAGDF
TRBJ1-2 | - | - | TRBV7-2 | TGTGCCAGCACCAGCGGGAGGGGCGGGTATGGCTACACCTTC | CASTSGRGGYGYTF
TRBJ2-5 | TRBD2 | - | TRBV6-5 | TGTGCCAGCAGTACCCGTTACGGGGGGGCAGAGACCCAGTACTTC | CASSTRYGGAETQYF
TRBJ2-3 | TRBD2 | - | TRBV10-3 | TGTGCCATCCGGGGACTAGCGGGCACAGATACGCAGTATTTT | CAIRGLAGTDTQYF
TRBJ2-3 | TRBD1 | once | TRBV27 | TGTGCCAGCAGTAGACAGGGGGCAGATACGCAGTATTTT | CASSRQGADTQYF
TRBJ2-7 | - | - | TRBV2 | TGTGCCAGTCTTCGACGGGGCGAGCAGTACTTC | CASLRRGEQYF
TRBJ1-1 | - | - | TRBV6-6 | TGTGCCACCTCCCAGCCCCGAACTAGCGTGGAAGCTTTCTTT | CATSQPRTSVEAFF
TRBJ2-1 | - | - | TRBV5-4 | TGTGCCAGCAGCCTGGACAGTAGCGAGCAGTTCTTC | CASSLDSSEQFF